This T cell receptor (beta chain) is from a study of technical replicates of blood from several donors. Germline assignment: CDR1 MNHEY and CDR2 SVGAGI. This CDR3 is 13 amino acids long. V lost 6 bases and J 12 bases, leaving 18 bases between the germline ends. The method was immunoSEQ multiplex PCR; TCRdb's version includes in-frame clones alone and lacks a portion of them. This table has around 79,000 clones, approximately 94% appearing once. Sequencing input: T cells isolated from PBMCs. The rearrangement joins TRBV6-5 to TRBJ2-1; TRBD1 might be the D (5 bases). The sequence was collected from a human donor in good health. The CDR3 DNA sequence: TGTGCCAGCAGCCCTTTGCGCAGGGCCGGGCAGTTCTTC. As protein: CASSPLRRAGQFF.